Given below is one T cell receptor beta chain in context. Its antigen is unidentified. This sample stems from a study of cytomegalovirus exposure and HLA in healthy donors. Study-level background: Membership in the Caucasian-associated ancestry cluster was found for around 81% of 350 to 450 genotyped donors. Study-wide findings and caveats: Listed as cytomegalovirus-associated were around 160 TCR beta chains. Productive status was seen about 87% or about 30% of the time for most TCR beta V segments in an earlier analysis. An analysis that was carried out later associated 16,951 TCR beta sequences with HLA alleles at 0.05 false discovery rate.

A multiplex PCR was run with 60 Vbeta primers and 13 Jbeta primers. Measured with immunoSEQ multiplex PCR; TCRdb has only the in-frame clones, and not every one. The sample lists 130,000 or so clones; around 77% were seen once. The sequence derives from a woman aged 55-70 years in good health and CMV-seronegative. The material sequenced was PBMCs.

The CDR3 region is CASTSDGTGVPDTQYF. As DNA, the CDR3 is TGCGCCAGCACCTCGGATGGGACAGGGGTCCCAGATACGCAGTATTTT. The genes are TRBV5-1 and TRBJ2-3, with TRBD1 identical over 10 bases. The V segment lost 6 bases and the J segment 4 bases; nucleotides outside the gene matches: 11. This CDR3 spans 16 amino acids. CDR1 and CDR2 (germline): SGHRS, YFSETQ.